This T cell receptor beta chain appears in the sequencing data of a study of cytomegalovirus exposure and HLA in healthy donors. Across the study: Early released data comprised 80 million or so unique TCRs from HLA-typed donors.

Germline V gene sequence: CDR1 ENHRY, CDR2 SYGVKD. The germline V and J ends were trimmed by 3 bases and 1 base, with 15 bases remaining between them. This CDR3 spans 16 amino acids. This PCR relied on a set of 60 Vbeta primers and 13 Jbeta primers. TCRdb keeps only in-frame clones here, not all; method: immunoSEQ multiplex PCR. Altogether around 100,000 clones are present, about 74% being singletons, with the ten largest covering around a tenth. The rearrangement uses TRBV10-3 and TRBJ2-5; the D is unclear. This clonotype originated in a male donor in good health and CMV-seropositive. Sequences were obtained from PBMCs. The DNA for the CDR3 is TGTGCCATCAGTGAAGGTGGGCGCACCACCCAAGAGACCCAGTACTTC. It codes for CAISEGGRTTQETQYF.